These 24 T cell receptor beta chains were all obtained from the same sample, sequenced in a study of blood T cell repertoires in COVID-19 (dated by TCRdb to 2020 to 2021). The method was the immunoSEQ multiplex PCR assay. TCRdb obtained this table from immuneACCESS and retained in-frame rearrangements with V and J assigned. These tables miss some clones; where compared with another copy, unresolved V genes account for less than half of the shortfall, and the remainder is unexplained. This sample gives some 35,000 clones in total; about nine tenths of them show up just once. Jointly, the top ten make up roughly 19% of the sample. The sequenced material came from peripheral blood. The receptor set was obtained from a man aged 65 to 79 with acute or convalescent COVID-19.

V gene TRBV5-4 combines with J gene TRBJ2-3; 8 bases map to TRBD1. This CDR3 contains 13 residues. Germline CDR1 is SGHNT and CDR2 is YYREEE (reference sequence). After removal of 6 bases from V and 4 bases from J, the junction contained 4 bases not matched to a gene. The CDR3 reads CASIGQGPDTQYF. The CDR3 bases are TGTGCCAGCATTGGACAGGGTCCAGATACGCAGTATTTT.

The V and J genes are TRBV28 and TRBJ1-5, with TRBD1 matching over 9 bases. V trimming: 6 bases; J trimming: 6 bases; junction bases outside the gene matches: 9. CDR1 MDHEN and CDR2 SYDVKM come from the germline V gene. The CDR3 has 15 residues. CDR3 nucleotides: TGTGCCAGCAGATCAGGGGACAGGGAATTTCAGCCCCAGCATTTT. Protein sequence: CASRSGDREFQPQHF.

The table lists this clone with a count of one. This chain uses TRBV7-2 with TRBJ1-5; D possibly corresponds to TRBD1 (5 bases). The V and J ends lost 3 bases and 5 bases respectively, with 11 bases between them. The length of the CDR3 is 14 residues. The germline V gene encodes CDR1 SGHTA and CDR2 FQGNSA. The CDR3, as DNA: TGTGCCAGCAGCTTCTCCTGGGGCGATCAGCCCCAGCATTTT. Protein product: CASSFSWGDQPQHF. The full variable domain, completed using reference TRBV7-2 and TRBJ1-5, is GAGVSQSPSNKVTEKGKDVELRCDPISGHTALYWYRQSLGQGLEFLIYFQGNSAPDKSGLPSDRFSAERTGGSVSTLTIQRTQQEDSAVYLCASSFSWGDQPQHFGDGTRLSIL.

J is TRBJ1-5 and V is TRBV24-1; possibly TRBD1 for D (5 bases). Germline CDR1 and CDR2: KGHDR and SFDVKD. CDR3 length equals 12 residues. With 3 bases removed from V and 8 bases from J, the gap between germline ends came to 7 bases. The CDR3 DNA follows: TGTGCCACCAGTGATGGGGGGGAGCCCCAGCATTTT. This sequence encodes CATSDGGEPQHF.

The chain is built from TRBV3-1 (or the pseudogene TRBV3-2) and TRBJ2-7; 15 bases map to TRBD2. Trimming removed 2 bases from V and 4 bases from J; junction bases left unmatched: 6. The germline CDR1 and CDR2 sequences are LGHDT and YNNKEL (reference sequence). The CDR3 consists of 17 residues. CDR3 sequence: CASSQPGLAGGLYEQYF. The CDR3 coding sequence is TGTGCCAGCAGCCAACCGGGACTAGCGGGAGGTCTGTACGAGCAGTACTTC.

The count of this clone is one. V usage is TRBV5-6 and J usage is TRBJ1-1; no clear D gene. This CDR3 contains 15 residues. The V gene's germline CDR1 is SGHDT and CDR2 YYEEEE. V lost 0 bases, J lost 2 bases, and 11 bases lay in between. The CDR3 region has the DNA TGTGCCAGCAGCTTGGTCCGGGGTGGAAACACTGAAGCTTTCTTT. This translates into CASSLVRGGNTEAFF. The entire variable domain, with the rest obtained from reference TRBV5-6 and TRBJ1-1, is as follows: DAGVTQSPTHLIKTRGQQVTLRCSPKSGHDTVSWYQQALGQGPQFIFQYYEEEERQRGNFPDRFSGHQFPNYSSELNVNALLLGDSALYLCASSLVRGGNTEAFFGQGTRLTVV.

The rearrangement joins TRBV5-8 to TRBJ2-1; tentative D call: TRBD2 (5 bases). Trimming removed 1 base from V and 5 bases from J, with 13 bases in between. The CDR3 spans 15 residues. The germline V gene encodes CDR1 SGHTS and CDR2 YDEGEE. The CDR3 protein is CASSLLWRVDNEQFF. Written as DNA, the CDR3 is TGTGCCAGCAGCTTGTTGTGGCGGGTCGACAATGAGCAGTTCTTC.

The gene calls are TRBV29-1 and TRBJ1-3; tentative D call: TRBD1 (5 bases). The germline V gene has CDR1 SQVTM and CDR2 ANQGSEA. Trimming pared 8 bases from V and 4 bases from J, leaving 27 bases between. The CDR3 extends over 17 amino acids. The CDR3 region is CSSPLHGPPGPGNTIYF. DNA for the CDR3: TGCAGCTCACCGCTTCATGGGCCCCCAGGGCCGGGAAACACCATATATTTT.

The chain has TRBV11-2 and TRBJ2-1; 8 bases align to TRBD2. V dropped 0 bases and J dropped 4; count of bases not matched to a gene: 8. The CDR3 runs 17 residues. Germline V gene sequence: CDR1 SGHAT, CDR2 FQNNGV. The chain's CDR3 is CASSLDSAGAEYNEQFF. The CDR3 region has the DNA TGTGCCAGCAGCTTAGACTCAGCGGGAGCCGAATACAATGAGCAGTTCTTC.

This clone was seen only once. The chain carries TRBV13 and TRBJ1-1; D gene unclear. Germline lookup yields CDR1 PRHDT and CDR2 FYEKMQ (reference sequence). The V end was cut by 5 bases, the J end by 4 bases, with 14 bases between. This CDR3 comprises 14 residues. The CDR3 DNA is TGTGCCAGCAGCCGAAGACGGGGAGGCACTGAAGCTTTCTTT. It codes for CASSRRRGGTEAFF.

The V call is TRBV7-8, the J call TRBJ2-1; tentatively, D is TRBD2 (5 bases). The germline CDR1 and CDR2 sequences are SGHVS and FQNEAQ. The CDR3 is made up of 16 amino acids. Trimming cost V 1 base and J 2 bases, with 12 bases left between them. CDR3 protein: CASSLEAEIAYNEQFF. The DNA for the CDR3 is TGTGCCAGCAGCTTAGAAGCGGAGATTGCCTACAATGAGCAGTTCTTC.

The chain is built from TRBV27 and TRBJ1-1; 7 positions match TRBD1. The CDR3 spans 16 residues. The germline V gene has CDR1 MNHEY and CDR2 SMNVEV (reference sequence). V gave up 5 bases and J gave up 1 base; unmatched junction bases: 10. Here the CDR3 DNA reads TGTGCCAGCAGTCTAGGACCTACAGGGGCGAACACTGAAGCTTTCTTT. Protein sequence: CASSLGPTGANTEAFF.

The chain employs TRBV15 and TRBJ2-4; 9 bases agree with TRBD1. CDR1 and CDR2 from the germline V gene are LNHNV and YYDKDF (reference sequence). The CDR3 runs to 17 residues. Trimming cost V 0 bases and J 3 bases; bases outside gene matches: 6. CDR3 loop: CATSRDVGQGDKNIQYF. The DNA for the CDR3 is TGTGCCACCAGCAGAGATGTGGGACAGGGAGACAAAAACATTCAGTACTTC.

The chain joins TRBV24-1 to TRBJ1-1; D may be TRBD1 (5 bases). The V and J ends lost 1 base and 3 bases respectively, with 11 bases between them. The germline gives CDR1 KGHDR, CDR2 SFDVKD. CDR3 length: 15 amino acids. The CDR3 DNA follows: TGTGCCACCAGTGATTTCGGGGGTGGGGACACTGAAGCTTTCTTT. Translation gives CATSDFGGGDTEAFF.

The CDR3 DNA reads TGTGCCAGTAGTATATCCGGTATTCCTGGGGCCAACGTCCTGACTTTC. It encodes CASSISGIPGANVLTF. The chain is built from TRBV19 and TRBJ2-6; the D is unclear. Trimming took off 2 bases at V and 2 bases at J, with 10 bases between the two ends. CDR3 length equals 16 residues. Germline V gene lookup returns CDR1 LNHDA and CDR2 SQIVND (reference sequence).

This clone came up a few times. The rearrangement joins TRBV7-6 to TRBJ2-7; 7 positions agree with TRBD2. This CDR3 contains 15 residues. Looked up from germline, CDR1 is SGHVS and CDR2 is FNYEAQ. The V segment lost 5 bases and the J segment 3 bases; nucleotides outside the gene matches: 10. In DNA form, the CDR3 reads TGTGCCAGCAGCCCCCAGGCTAGCGGTAACTACGAGCAGTACTTC. This codes for CASSPQASGNYEQYF.

The J gene is TRBJ2-2, the V gene TRBV9; D may be TRBD2 (5 bases). V was trimmed by 4 bases and J by 4 bases, leaving 17 bases between them. This CDR3 comprises 16 residues. Germline values: CDR1 SGDLS, CDR2 YYNGEE. The CDR3 loop reads CASSSETTGGTGELFF. The DNA for the CDR3 is TGTGCCAGCAGCTCGGAAACAACCGGAGGCACCGGGGAGCTGTTTTTT.

This clone was found a few times. The chain joins TRBV4-3 to TRBJ1-5; 11 bases are a match to TRBD1. Unmatched junction bases numbered 0, after V lost 4 bases and J lost 1 base. Germline-derived CDR1 and CDR2 are LGHNA and YSLEER. The CDR3 is 15 amino acids. CDR3 region: CASSRDRGSNQPQHF. The CDR3 coding sequence is TGCGCCAGCAGCCGGGACAGGGGGAGCAATCAGCCCCAGCATTTT.

The rearrangement joins TRBV7-8 to TRBJ1-1, with a possible D match to TRBD1 (6 bases). V was trimmed by 3 bases and J by 9 bases, leaving 14 bases between them. Germline V gives CDR1 SGHVS, CDR2 FQNEAQ. CDR3 size: 13 residues. CDR3 in amino acids: CASSFSPGQQAFF. The CDR3, as DNA: TGTGCCAGCAGCTTTTCCCCGGGACAACAAGCTTTCTTT.

V and J are TRBV28 and TRBJ2-7; 10 bases fit TRBD1. The CDR3 consists of 16 residues. The germline V gene has CDR1 MDHEN and CDR2 SYDVKM. The V segment lost 4 bases and the J segment 5 bases; nucleotides outside the gene matches: 11. The CDR3 coding sequence is TGTGCCAGCAGTTCGACCGGGACAGGGGCAGGACACGAGCAGTACTTC. Its translation: CASSSTGTGAGHEQYF.

CDR3 in DNA: TGCAGCGTTCTAGAAGGGGGCTACGAGCAGTACTTC. This codes for CSVLEGGYEQYF. The J gene is TRBJ2-7, the V gene TRBV29-1, with D tentatively TRBD1 (6 bases). The germline V and J ends were trimmed by 5 bases and 3 bases, with 11 bases remaining between them. This CDR3 spans 12 amino acids. CDR1 is SQVTM, CDR2 ANQGSEA, per germline.

This chain connects TRBV4-3 to TRBJ2-2, with 10 bases aligning to TRBD2. Unmatched junction bases numbered 6, after V lost 0 bases and J lost 8 bases. CDR1 and CDR2 (germline): LGHNA, YSLEER. The CDR3 runs to 16 residues. The CDR3 here is CASSQDPAGGRGELFF. In DNA form, the CDR3 reads TGCGCCAGCAGCCAAGATCCAGCGGGAGGGCGAGGGGAGCTGTTTTTT.

This clone showed up just once. CDR3 residues: CASSLYGVEKLFF. CDR3 coding DNA: TGTGCCAGCAGCCTCTACGGGGTTGAAAAACTGTTTTTT. The chain joins TRBV28 to TRBJ1-4; no firm D call. This CDR3 region has 13 residues. From germline, CDR1 is MDHEN and CDR2 SYDVKM. With 6 bases removed from V and 7 bases from J, the gap between germline ends came to 12 bases.

The J gene is TRBJ2-7, the V gene TRBV7-9; 8 bases are a match to TRBD1. Germline V gene data show CDR1 as SEHNR and CDR2 as FQNEAQ (reference sequence). The length of the CDR3 is 12 residues. The V and J ends lost 7 bases and 5 bases, in that order; junction bases with no gene match: 4. The CDR3 bases are TGTGCCAGCACCCGGACAGGGAACGAGCAGTACTTC. Amino acid sequence: CASTRTGNEQYF.